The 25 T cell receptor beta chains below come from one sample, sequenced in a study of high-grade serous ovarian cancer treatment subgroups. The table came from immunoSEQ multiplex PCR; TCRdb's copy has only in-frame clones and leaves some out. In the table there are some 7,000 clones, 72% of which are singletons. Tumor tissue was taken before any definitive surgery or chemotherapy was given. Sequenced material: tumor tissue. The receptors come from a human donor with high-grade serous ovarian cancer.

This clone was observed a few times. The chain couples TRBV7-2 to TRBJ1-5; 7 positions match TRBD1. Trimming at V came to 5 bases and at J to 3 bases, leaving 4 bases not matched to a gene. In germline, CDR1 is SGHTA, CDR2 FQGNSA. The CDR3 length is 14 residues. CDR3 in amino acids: CASSPDRTNQPQHF. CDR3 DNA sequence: TGTGCCAGCAGCCCGGACAGGACCAATCAGCCCCAGCATTTT.

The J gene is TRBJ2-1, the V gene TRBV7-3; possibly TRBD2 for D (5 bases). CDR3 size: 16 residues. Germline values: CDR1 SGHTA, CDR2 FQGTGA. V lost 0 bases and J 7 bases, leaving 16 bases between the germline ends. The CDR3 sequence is CASSLTGAAGWNEQFF. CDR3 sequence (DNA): TGTGCCAGCAGCTTAACCGGAGCGGCCGGATGGAATGAGCAGTTCTTC.

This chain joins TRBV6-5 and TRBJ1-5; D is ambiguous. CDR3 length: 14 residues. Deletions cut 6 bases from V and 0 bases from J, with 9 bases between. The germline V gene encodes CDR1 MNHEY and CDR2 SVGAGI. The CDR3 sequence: CASRRIYSNQPQHF. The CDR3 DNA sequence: TGTGCCAGCAGAAGAATATATAGCAATCAGCCCCAGCATTTT.

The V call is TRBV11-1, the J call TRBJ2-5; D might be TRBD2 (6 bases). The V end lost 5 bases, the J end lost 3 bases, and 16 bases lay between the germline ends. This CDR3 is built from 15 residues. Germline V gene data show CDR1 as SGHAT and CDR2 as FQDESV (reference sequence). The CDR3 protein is CASSASGDGKETQYF. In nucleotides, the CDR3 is TGTGCCAGCAGCGCTTCGGGAGATGGGAAAGAGACCCAGTACTTC.

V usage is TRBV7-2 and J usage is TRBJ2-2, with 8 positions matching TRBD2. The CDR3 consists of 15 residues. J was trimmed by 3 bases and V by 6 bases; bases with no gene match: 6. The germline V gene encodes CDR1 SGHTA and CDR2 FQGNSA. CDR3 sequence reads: CASRREAGDTGELFF. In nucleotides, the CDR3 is TGTGCCAGCAGGAGGGAAGCGGGAGACACCGGGGAGCTGTTTTTT. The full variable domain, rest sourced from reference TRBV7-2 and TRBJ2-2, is GAGVSQSPSNKVTEKGKDVELRCDPISGHTALYWYRQSLGQGLEFLIYFQGNSAPDKSGLPSDRFSAERTGGSVSTLTIQRTQQEDSAVYLCASRREAGDTGELFFGEGSRLTVL.

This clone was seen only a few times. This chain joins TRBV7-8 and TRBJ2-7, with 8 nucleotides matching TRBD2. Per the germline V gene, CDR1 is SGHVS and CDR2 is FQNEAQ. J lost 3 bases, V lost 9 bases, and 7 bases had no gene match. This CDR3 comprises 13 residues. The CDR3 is CASRAGEIYEQYF. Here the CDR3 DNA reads TGTGCCAGTCGAGCGGGAGAGATCTACGAGCAGTACTTC.

The CDR3: CASSLAGDGDRNEQFF. CDR3 bases: TGTGCCAGCAGTTTAGCGGGAGATGGTGATCGCAATGAGCAGTTCTTC. The chain recombines TRBV28 with TRBJ2-1; TRBD2 agrees at 7 bases. This CDR3 comprises 16 residues. Germline values: CDR1 MDHEN, CDR2 SYDVKM. V gave up 2 bases and J gave up 6 bases; unmatched junction bases: 10.

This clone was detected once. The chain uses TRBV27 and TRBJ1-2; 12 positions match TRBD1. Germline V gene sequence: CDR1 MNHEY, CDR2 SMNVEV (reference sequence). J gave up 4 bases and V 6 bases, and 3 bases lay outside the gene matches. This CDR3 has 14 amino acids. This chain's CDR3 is CASRGQGALYGYTF. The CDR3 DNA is TGTGCCAGCAGGGGACAGGGGGCCCTCTATGGCTACACCTTC.

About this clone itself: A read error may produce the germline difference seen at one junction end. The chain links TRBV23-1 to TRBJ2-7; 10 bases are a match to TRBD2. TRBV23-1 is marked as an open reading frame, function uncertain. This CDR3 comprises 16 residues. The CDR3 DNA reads TGCGCCAGCACTCAAGAGAGCGGGAGGGACTCCTACGAGCAGTACTTC. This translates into CASTQESGRDSYEQYF.

This CDR3 reads CASNPYGATLNYGYTF. In DNA form, the CDR3 reads TGTGCCAGCAACCCATACGGGGCGACGCTTAACTATGGCTACACCTTC. This chain connects TRBV28 to TRBJ1-2, with D maybe TRBD1 (5 bases). This CDR3 region has 16 residues. V was pared by 7 bases and J by 1 base, with 19 bases between. Germline V gene lookup returns CDR1 MDHEN and CDR2 SYDVKM.

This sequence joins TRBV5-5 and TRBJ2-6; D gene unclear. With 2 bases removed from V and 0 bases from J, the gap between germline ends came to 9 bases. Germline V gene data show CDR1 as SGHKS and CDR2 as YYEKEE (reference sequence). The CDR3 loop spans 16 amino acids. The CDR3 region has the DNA TGTGCCAGCAGCTTCCCTCCCAGCTCTGGGGCCAACGTCCTGACTTTC. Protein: CASSFPPSSGANVLTF.

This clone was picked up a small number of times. In nucleotides, the CDR3 is TGTGCCAGCCAGGACAGGGGCCCTGAAGCTTTCTTT. It translates to CASQDRGPEAFF. The chain employs TRBV2 and TRBJ1-1; 9 nucleotides line up with TRBD1. The V gene's germline CDR1 is SNHLY and CDR2 FYNNEI. The length of the CDR3 is 12 residues. V gave up 8 bases and J gave up 6 bases; unmatched junction bases: 4.

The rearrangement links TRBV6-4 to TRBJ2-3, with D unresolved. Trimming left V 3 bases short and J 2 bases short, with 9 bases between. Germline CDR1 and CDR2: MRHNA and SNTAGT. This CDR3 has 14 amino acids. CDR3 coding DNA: TGTGCCAGCAGTGAGCAGGAGTTCACAGATACGCAGTATTTT. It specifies CASSEQEFTDTQYF.

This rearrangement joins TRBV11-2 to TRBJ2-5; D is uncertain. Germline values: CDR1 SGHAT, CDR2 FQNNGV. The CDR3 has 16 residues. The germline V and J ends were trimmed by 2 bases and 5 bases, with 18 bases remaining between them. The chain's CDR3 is CASSLLVAGLKETQYF. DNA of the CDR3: TGTGCCAGCAGCTTACTCGTCGCCGGCCTCAAGGAGACCCAGTACTTC.

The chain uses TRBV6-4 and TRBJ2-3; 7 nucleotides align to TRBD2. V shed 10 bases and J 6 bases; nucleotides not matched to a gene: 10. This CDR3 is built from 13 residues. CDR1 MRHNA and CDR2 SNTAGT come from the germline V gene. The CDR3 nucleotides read TGTGCCACCAGCTCTAGCGGCGCCGATACGCAGTATTTT. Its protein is CATSSSGADTQYF.

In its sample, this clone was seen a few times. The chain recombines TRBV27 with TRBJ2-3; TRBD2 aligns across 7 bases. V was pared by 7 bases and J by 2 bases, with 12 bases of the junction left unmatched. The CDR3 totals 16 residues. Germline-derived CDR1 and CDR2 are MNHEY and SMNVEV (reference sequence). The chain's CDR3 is CASTPAPAGVTDTQYF. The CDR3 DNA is TGTGCCAGCACTCCCGCACCGGCGGGAGTCACAGATACGCAGTATTTT.

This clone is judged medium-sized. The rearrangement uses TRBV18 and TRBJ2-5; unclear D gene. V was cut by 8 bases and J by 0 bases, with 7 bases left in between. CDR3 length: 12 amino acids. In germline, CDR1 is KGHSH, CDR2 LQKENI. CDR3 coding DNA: TGTGCCAGCAAGAGATACCAAGAGACCCAGTACTTC. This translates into CASKRYQETQYF.

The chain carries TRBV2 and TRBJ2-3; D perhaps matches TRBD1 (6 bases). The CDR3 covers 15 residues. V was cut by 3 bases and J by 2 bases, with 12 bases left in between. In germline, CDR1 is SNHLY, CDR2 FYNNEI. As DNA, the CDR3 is TGTGCCAGCAGTGATCAGCAGGGGTTCACAGATACGCAGTATTTT. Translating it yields CASSDQQGFTDTQYF.

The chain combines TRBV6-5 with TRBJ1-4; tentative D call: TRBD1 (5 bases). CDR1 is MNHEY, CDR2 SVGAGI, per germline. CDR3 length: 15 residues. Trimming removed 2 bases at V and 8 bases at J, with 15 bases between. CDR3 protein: CASSYTRAFGEKLFF. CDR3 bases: TGTGCCAGCAGTTACACCAGGGCGTTTGGGGAAAAACTGTTTTTT.

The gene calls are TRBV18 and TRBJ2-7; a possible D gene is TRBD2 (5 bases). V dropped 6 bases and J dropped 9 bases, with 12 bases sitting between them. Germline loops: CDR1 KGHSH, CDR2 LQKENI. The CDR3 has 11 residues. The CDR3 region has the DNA TGTGCCAGCTCCCCCTCTGAGGGGCAGTACTTC. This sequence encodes CASSPSEGQYF.

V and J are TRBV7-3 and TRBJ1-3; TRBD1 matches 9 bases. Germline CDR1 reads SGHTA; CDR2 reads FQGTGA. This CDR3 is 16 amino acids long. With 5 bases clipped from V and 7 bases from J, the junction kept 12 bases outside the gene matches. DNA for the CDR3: TGTGCCAGCAGCCCAGGGCGGACAGGGGTGGGGAACACCATATATTTT. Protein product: CASSPGRTGVGNTIYF.

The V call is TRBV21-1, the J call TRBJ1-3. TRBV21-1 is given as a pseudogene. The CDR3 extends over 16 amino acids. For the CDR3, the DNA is TGTGCCAGCAGCAAAAAAAGGGCGCTGCTCAGTAACACCATATATTTT. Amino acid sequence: CASSKKRALLSNTIYF.

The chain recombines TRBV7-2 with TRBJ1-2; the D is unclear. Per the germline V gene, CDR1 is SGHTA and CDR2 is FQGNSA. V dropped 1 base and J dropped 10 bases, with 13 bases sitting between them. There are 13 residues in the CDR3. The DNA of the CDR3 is TGTGCCAGCAGCTTAGTTTTTGCCGGACCCTACACCTTC. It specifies CASSLVFAGPYTF. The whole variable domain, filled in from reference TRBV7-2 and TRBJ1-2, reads GAGVSQSPSNKVTEKGKDVELRCDPISGHTALYWYRQSLGQGLEFLIYFQGNSAPDKSGLPSDRFSAERTGGSVSTLTIQRTQQEDSAVYLCASSLVFAGPYTFGSGTRLTVV.

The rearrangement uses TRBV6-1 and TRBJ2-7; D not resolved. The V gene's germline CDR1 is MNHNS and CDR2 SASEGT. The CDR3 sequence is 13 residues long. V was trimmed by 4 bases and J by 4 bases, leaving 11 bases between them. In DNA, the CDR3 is TGTGCCAGCAGTGTTAGCAGATATTACGAGCAGTACTTC. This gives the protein CASSVSRYYEQYF.

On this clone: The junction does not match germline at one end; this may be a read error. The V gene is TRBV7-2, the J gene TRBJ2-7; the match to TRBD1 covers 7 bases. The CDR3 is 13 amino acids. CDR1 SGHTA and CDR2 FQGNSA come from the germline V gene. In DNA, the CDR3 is TGCGCCAGCAGCCAGGGGACAGCCTACGAGCAGTACTTC. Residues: CASSQGTAYEQYF.